This TCR beta chain was observed in a study of blood T cell repertoires in COVID-19. Whole-study context: The samples span acute and convalescent COVID-19 from the United States, Italy and Spain.

Per the germline V gene, CDR1 is ENHRY and CDR2 is SYGVKD. Trimming took off 9 bases at V and 1 base at J, with 12 bases between the two ends. The CDR3 has 13 amino acids. Participant age was about 18 to 89 years, and participants resided in about 25 US areas. Before being deemed recovered, Cohort 3 donors had two negative PCRs, clearance, or symptom resolution. Assay: immunoSEQ multiplex PCR; the TCRdb copy retains only in-frame clones and omits some. The sample lists about 330,000 clones; more than 75% were seen once. The TCR was taken from a woman aged 25 to 39 who had recovered from COVID-19. The chain uses TRBV10-3 and TRBJ1-2; possible D gene TRBD1, 6 bases. The sample comprised PBMCs or T cells enriched from blood (not recorded which). CDR3 nucleotide sequence: TGTGCCATAGGACAGATAGATAACTATGGCTACACCTTC. Protein: CAIGQIDNYGYTF.